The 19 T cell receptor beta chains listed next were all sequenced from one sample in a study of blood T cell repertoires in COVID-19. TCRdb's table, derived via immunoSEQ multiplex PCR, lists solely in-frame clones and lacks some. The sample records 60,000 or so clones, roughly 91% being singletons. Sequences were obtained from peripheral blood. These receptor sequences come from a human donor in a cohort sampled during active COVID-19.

CDR3 nucleotide sequence: TGTGCCATCGCCAACGGGGGACTAGCGGGATCAACCGGGGAGCTGTTTTTT. It is translated as CAIANGGLAGSTGELFF. This rearrangement joins TRBV10-3 to TRBJ2-2, with TRBD2 identical over 13 bases. The junction had 11 bases not matched to a gene; V was cut back by 8 bases and J by 5 bases. The CDR3 covers 17 residues. CDR1 is ENHRY and CDR2 is SYGVKD in the germline V gene.

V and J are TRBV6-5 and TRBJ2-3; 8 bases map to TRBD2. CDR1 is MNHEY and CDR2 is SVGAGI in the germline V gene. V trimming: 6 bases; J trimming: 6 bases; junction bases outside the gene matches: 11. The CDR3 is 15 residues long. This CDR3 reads CASRGLAGLGDTQYF. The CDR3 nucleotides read TGTGCCAGCAGGGGCTTAGCGGGATTGGGGGATACGCAGTATTTT.

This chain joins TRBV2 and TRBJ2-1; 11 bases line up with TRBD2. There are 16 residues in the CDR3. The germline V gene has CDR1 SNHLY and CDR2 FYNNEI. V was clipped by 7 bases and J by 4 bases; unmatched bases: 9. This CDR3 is CASTPSLAGEYNEQFF. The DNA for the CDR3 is TGTGCCAGCACCCCGTCACTAGCGGGAGAGTACAATGAGCAGTTCTTC.

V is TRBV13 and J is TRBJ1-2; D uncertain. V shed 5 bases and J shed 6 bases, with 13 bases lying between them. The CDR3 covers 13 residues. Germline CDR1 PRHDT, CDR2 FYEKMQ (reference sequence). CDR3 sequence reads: CASSGFRGHGYTF. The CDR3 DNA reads TGTGCCAGCAGCGGGTTTCGAGGGCATGGCTACACCTTC.

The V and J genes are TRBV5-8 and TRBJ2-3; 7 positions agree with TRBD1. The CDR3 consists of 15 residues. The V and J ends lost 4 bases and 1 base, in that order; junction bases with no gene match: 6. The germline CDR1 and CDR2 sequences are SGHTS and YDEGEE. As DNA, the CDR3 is TGTGCCAGCAGCACCCGACAGGGAGGCACAGATACGCAGTATTTT. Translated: CASSTRQGGTDTQYF.

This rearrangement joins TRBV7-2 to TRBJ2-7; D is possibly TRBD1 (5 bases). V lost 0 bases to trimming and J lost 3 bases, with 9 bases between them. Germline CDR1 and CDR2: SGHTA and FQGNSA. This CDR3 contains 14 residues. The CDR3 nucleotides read TGTGCCAGCAGCTTAGCAGCAGGGCTCTACGAGCAGTACTTC. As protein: CASSLAAGLYEQYF.

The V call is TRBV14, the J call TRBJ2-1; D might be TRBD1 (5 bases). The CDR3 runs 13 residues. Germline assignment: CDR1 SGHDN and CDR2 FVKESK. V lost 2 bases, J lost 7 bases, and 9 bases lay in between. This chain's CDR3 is CASSQSQGNEQFF. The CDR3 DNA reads TGTGCCAGCAGCCAATCCCAGGGTAATGAGCAGTTCTTC.

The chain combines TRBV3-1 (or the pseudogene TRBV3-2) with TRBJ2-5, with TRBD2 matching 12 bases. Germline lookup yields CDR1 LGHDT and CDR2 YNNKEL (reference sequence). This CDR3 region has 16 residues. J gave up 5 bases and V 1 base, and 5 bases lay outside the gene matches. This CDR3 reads CASSQGLAGGRETQYF. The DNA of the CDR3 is TGTGCCAGCAGCCAAGGGCTAGCGGGAGGGCGCGAGACCCAGTACTTC.

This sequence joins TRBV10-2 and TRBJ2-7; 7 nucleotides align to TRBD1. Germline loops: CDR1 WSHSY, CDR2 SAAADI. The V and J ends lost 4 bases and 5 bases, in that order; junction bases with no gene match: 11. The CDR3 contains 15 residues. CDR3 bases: TGCGCCAGCAGTGGAGTTTATCCGACAGGGAACGAGCAGTACTTC. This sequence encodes CASSGVYPTGNEQYF.

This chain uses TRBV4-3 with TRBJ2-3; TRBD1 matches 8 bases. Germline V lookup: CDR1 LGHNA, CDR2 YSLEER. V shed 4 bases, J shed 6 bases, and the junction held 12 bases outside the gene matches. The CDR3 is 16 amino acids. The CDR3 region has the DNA TGCGCCAGCAGCCTATCGGGGACAGGAGTCTTGGATACGCAGTATTTT. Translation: CASSLSGTGVLDTQYF.

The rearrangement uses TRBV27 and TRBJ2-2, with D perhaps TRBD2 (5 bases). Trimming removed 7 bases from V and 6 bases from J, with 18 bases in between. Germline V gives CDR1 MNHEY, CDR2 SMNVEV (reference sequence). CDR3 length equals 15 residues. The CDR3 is CASTEKLGLAGELFF. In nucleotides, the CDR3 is TGTGCCAGCACCGAGAAACTAGGCCTGGCCGGGGAGCTGTTTTTT.

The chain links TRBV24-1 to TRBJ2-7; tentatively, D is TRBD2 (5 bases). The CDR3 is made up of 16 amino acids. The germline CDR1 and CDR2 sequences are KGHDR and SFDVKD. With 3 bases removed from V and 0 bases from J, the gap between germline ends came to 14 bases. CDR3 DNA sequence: TGTGCCACCAGTGATGCGGGTGGGCCAGTCTCCTACGAGCAGTACTTC. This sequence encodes CATSDAGGPVSYEQYF.

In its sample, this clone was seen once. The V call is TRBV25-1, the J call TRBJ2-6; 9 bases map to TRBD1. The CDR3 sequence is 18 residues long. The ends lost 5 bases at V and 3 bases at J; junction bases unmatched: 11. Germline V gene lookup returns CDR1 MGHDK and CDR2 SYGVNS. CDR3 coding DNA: TGTGCCAGCAGTTATAGGTCGGGACAGGGAAGTGGGGCCAACGTCCTGACTTTC. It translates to CASSYRSGQGSGANVLTF.

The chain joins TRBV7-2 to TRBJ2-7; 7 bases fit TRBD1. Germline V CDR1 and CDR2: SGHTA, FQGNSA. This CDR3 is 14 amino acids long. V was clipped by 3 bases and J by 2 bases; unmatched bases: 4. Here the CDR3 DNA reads TGTGCCAGCAGCTTCCGGGACAGCACCTACGAGCAGTACTTC. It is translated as CASSFRDSTYEQYF.

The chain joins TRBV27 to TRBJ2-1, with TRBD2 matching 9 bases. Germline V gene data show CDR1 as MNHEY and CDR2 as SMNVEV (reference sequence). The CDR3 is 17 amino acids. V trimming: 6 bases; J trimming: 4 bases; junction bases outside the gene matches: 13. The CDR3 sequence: CASRPSGTKTLYNEQFF. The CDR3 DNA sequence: TGTGCCAGCAGGCCTAGCGGGACTAAGACCCTTTACAATGAGCAGTTCTTC.

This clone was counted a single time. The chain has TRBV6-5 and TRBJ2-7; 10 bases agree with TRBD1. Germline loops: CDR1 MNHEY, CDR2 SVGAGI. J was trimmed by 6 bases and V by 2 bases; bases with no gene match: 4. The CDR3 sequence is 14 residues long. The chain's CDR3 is CASSYGTGVGEQYF. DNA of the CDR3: TGTGCCAGCAGTTACGGGACAGGGGTCGGCGAGCAGTACTTC.

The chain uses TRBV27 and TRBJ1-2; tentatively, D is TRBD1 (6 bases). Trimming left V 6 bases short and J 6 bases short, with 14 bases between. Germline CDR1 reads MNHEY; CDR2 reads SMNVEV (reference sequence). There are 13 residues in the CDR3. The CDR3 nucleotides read TGTGCCAGCAGCCGCCGGGGGGCGGATGGCTACACCTTC. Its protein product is CASSRRGADGYTF.

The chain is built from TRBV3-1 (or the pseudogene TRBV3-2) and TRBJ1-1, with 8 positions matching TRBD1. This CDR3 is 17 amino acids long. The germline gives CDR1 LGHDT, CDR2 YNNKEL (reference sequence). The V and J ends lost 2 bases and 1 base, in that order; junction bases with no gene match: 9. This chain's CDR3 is CASSQFARGTGNTEAFF. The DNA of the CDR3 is TGTGCCAGCAGCCAATTTGCCCGGGGGACAGGGAACACTGAAGCTTTCTTT.

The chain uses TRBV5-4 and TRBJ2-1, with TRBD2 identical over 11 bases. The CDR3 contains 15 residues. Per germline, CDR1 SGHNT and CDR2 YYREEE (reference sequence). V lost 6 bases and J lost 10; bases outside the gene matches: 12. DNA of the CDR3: TGTGCCAGCAAACTCGAACTAGCGGGAGTGGAAGAGCAGTTCTTC. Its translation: CASKLELAGVEEQFF.